The 15 T cell receptor beta chains in this list originate from one sample, sequenced in a study of response to subunit inactivated influenza vaccine. From the RT-PCR reads, TCRdb called clonotypes with MiXCR, one entry per CDR3 protein. The sample contains 500,000 to 600,000 distinct CDR3 sequences, approximately 7.6% of which appear only once. The source was PBMCs from blood, collected 23 months after vaccination. The receptor set was obtained from a man in his fifties or sixties who received an inactivated influenza vaccine.

The table lists this clonotype with a few counts. V and J are TRBV20-1 and TRBJ2-7, with D possibly TRBD1 on 6 matching bases. Per the germline V gene, CDR1 is DFQATT and CDR2 is SNEGSKA (reference sequence). V dropped 0 bases and J dropped 4 bases, with 16 bases sitting between them. This CDR3 spans 15 amino acids. CDR3 DNA sequence: TGCAGTGCTAGAGATGGGGACAAAATGTTATACGAGCAGTACTTC. Its translation is CSARDGDKMLYEQYF.

This clonotype occurred many times. The chain combines TRBV12-3 or TRBV12-4 with TRBJ1-6; D may be TRBD1 (6 bases). Trimming cost V 5 bases and J 8 bases, with 13 bases left between them. This CDR3 is 14 amino acids long. DNA of the CDR3: TGTGCCAGCAGTCCAACAGGGATTTATTCACCCCTCCACTTT. Its protein product is CASSPTGIYSPLHF.

This clonotype came up a few times. The genes are TRBV5-1 and TRBJ2-2; D is unresolved. This CDR3 region has 16 residues. Germline V gene data show CDR1 as SGHRS and CDR2 as YFSETQ. Trimming pared 0 bases from V and 0 bases from J, leaving 9 bases between. The DNA for the CDR3 is TGCGCCAGCAGCTTGGGGAGACTCGCGAACACCGGGGAGCTGTTTTTT. Protein product: CASSLGRLANTGELFF.

This clonotype was picked up a small number of times. The chain couples TRBV29-1 to TRBJ1-1; 12 bases agree with TRBD1. The junction had 7 bases not matched to a gene; V was cut back by 3 bases and J by 5 bases. The CDR3 runs 15 residues. Germline CDR1 is SQVTM and CDR2 is ANQGSEA. CDR3 nucleotides: TGCAGCGTTGAGTCCCGGGACAGGGGGCCAACTGAAGCTTTCTTT. Its protein is CSVESRDRGPTEAFF.

This chain connects TRBV5-5 to TRBJ2-1, with 9 bases lining up with TRBD2. Germline V gene data show CDR1 as SGHKS and CDR2 as YYEKEE (reference sequence). The CDR3 loop spans 16 amino acids. With V trimmed by 4 bases and J by 5 bases, 10 bases remained unmatched. The CDR3 DNA reads TGTGCCAGCAGCCCGTCGGGTAGCGGGAGCCACAATGAGCAGTTCTTC. Its protein product is CASSPSGSGSHNEQFF. The full variable domain, its missing parts supplied by reference TRBV5-5 and TRBJ2-1, is DAGVTQSPTHLIKTRGQQVTLRCSPISGHKSVSWYQQVLGQGPQFIFQYYEKEERGRGNFPDRFSARQFPNYSSELNVNALLLGDSALYLCASSPSGSGSHNEQFFGPGTRLTVL.

The CDR3 DNA reads as TGTGCCAGCAGCCCCTCCTTGATGAACCTTAACTATGGCTACACCTTC. This codes for CASSPSLMNLNYGYTF. This chain joins TRBV3-1 and TRBJ1-2, with D hard to call. From germline, CDR1 is LGHDT and CDR2 YNNKEL (reference sequence). The CDR3 is made up of 16 amino acids. Deletions cut 4 bases from V and 1 base from J, with 16 bases between.

This clonotype was counted between two and nine times. This rearrangement joins TRBV11-3 to TRBJ1-5; D ambiguous. V was shortened by 2 bases and J by 1 base, with 15 bases between the two germline ends. The CDR3 runs 17 residues. Looked up from germline, CDR1 is SGHNT and CDR2 is YENEEA. The CDR3: CASSLRAIGLSNQPQHF. In DNA, the CDR3 is TGTGCCAGCAGCTTAAGAGCGATAGGGTTGAGCAATCAGCCCCAGCATTTT.

As concerns this clonotype: A read error is possible here, since a much larger clone lies one base away. The gene calls are TRBV3-1 and TRBJ1-6; the D gene is possibly TRBD1 (5 bases). The CDR3 loop spans 15 amino acids. Trimming shortened V by 4 bases and J by 5 bases, and 12 bases separated the two germline ends. Germline V gene lookup returns CDR1 LGHDT and CDR2 YNNKEL (reference sequence). The CDR3 nucleotides read TGTGCCAGCAGCCGCCAGGGACCGAATAATTCACCCCTCCACTTT. Translated: CASSRQGPNNSPLHF.

V is TRBV6-1 and J is TRBJ2-2; 10 bases map to TRBD2. The CDR3 spans 16 residues. V shed 6 bases and J 7 bases; nucleotides not matched to a gene: 11. Germline-derived CDR1 and CDR2 are MNHNS and SASEGT. CDR3 amino acids: CASRPGGIAGGGELFF. Written as DNA, the CDR3 is TGTGCCAGCAGGCCAGGGGGAATAGCGGGAGGCGGGGAGCTGTTTTTT.

The rearrangement links TRBV14 to TRBJ2-7; 7 bases align to TRBD1. V trimming: 4 bases; J trimming: 9 bases; junction bases outside the gene matches: 9. The germline V gene has CDR1 SGHDN and CDR2 FVKESK. The CDR3 sequence is 13 residues long. CDR3 protein: CASSLRQGGRQYF. DNA of the CDR3: TGTGCCAGCAGCCTTCGACAGGGCGGGCGGCAGTACTTC.

This clonotype was detected a few times. This chain connects TRBV15 to TRBJ2-7, with 9 bases that match TRBD1. V shed 1 base, J shed 3 bases, and the junction held 4 bases outside the gene matches. The CDR3 consists of 15 residues. The V gene's germline CDR1 is LNHNV and CDR2 YYDKDF (reference sequence). CDR3 in DNA: TGTGCCACCAGCAGAGGGGACAGGGTGGGCTACGAGCAGTACTTC. Its translation: CATSRGDRVGYEQYF.

This rearrangement joins TRBV7-8 to TRBJ2-7, with D unresolved. The CDR3 spans 14 residues. Between the trimmed V and J ends, which lost 1 base and 3 bases, there was a span of 10 bases. From germline, CDR1 is SGHVS and CDR2 FQNEAQ. Here the CDR3 reads CASSLGSRNYEQYF. As DNA, the CDR3 is TGTGCCAGCAGCTTAGGGTCCCGAAACTACGAGCAGTACTTC.

V and J are TRBV29-1 and TRBJ2-5; D is perhaps TRBD1 or TRBD2 (5 bases each). Germline values: CDR1 SQVTM, CDR2 ANQGSEA. The CDR3 covers 12 residues. V was trimmed by 4 bases and J by 2 bases, leaving 8 bases between them. CDR3 amino acids: CSVAGPQETQYF. The CDR3 DNA sequence: TGCAGCGTTGCGGGACCTCAAGAGACCCAGTACTTC.

This clonotype was seen repeatedly, ten times or more. This chain connects TRBV7-3 to TRBJ2-1; 14 bases match TRBD2. There are 14 residues in the CDR3. In germline, CDR1 is SGHTA, CDR2 FQGTGA. Trimming at V came to 1 base and at J to 15 bases, leaving 5 bases not matched to a gene. The CDR3 loop reads CASSLRGLAGAWFF. The CDR3 DNA reads TGTGCCAGCAGCTTAAGGGGACTAGCGGGAGCCTGGTTCTTC.

This clonotype has a handful of counts. This chain connects TRBV20-1 to TRBJ2-3; possibly TRBD1 or TRBD2 for D (5 bases each). The CDR3 is 14 residues long. Trimming removed 5 bases at V and 1 base at J, with 13 bases between. CDR1 and CDR2 (germline): DFQATT, SNEGSKA (reference sequence). CDR3 amino acids: CSAGVPGRTDTQYF. The DNA for the CDR3 is TGCAGTGCTGGGGTTCCGGGACGCACAGATACGCAGTATTTT.